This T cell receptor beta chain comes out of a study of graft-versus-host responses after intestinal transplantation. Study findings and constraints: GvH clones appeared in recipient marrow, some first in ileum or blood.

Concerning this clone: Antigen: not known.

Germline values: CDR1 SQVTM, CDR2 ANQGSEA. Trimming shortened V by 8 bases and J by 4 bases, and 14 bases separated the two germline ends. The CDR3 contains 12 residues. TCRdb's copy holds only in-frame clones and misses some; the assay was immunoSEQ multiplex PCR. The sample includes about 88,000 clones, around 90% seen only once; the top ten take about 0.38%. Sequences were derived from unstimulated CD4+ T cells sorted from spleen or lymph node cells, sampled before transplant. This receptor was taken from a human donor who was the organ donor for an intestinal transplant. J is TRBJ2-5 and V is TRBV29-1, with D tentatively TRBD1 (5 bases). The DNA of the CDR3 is TGCAGCATACAGGCTTCGGTAGAGACCCAGTACTTC. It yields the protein CSIQASVETQYF.